This passage covers 27 T cell receptor beta chains from one sample sequenced in a study of human T cells and chemical hapten exposure. Time point denoted: patch test 1, 2 weeks after DPC sensitization. Treatment noted: therapeutic diphenylcyclopropenone sensitization with weekly scalp DPC. Extraction of total RNA was performed on unfractionated whole blood. TCRdb recomputed calls from the RACE reads with MiXCR, one row per CDR3 protein. The sample has over 50,000 distinct CDR3 sequences, 11% seen once; the top ten hold 1.8%. The sample in question was whole blood, obtained in connection with sensitization to the hapten diphenylcyclopropenone (DPC). These receptors originate from a woman aged 35 to 49 with alopecia areata. Some clones in this sample may be carry-over from other donors' samples.

This clonotype was counted only a few times. The V call is TRBV7-2, the J call TRBJ2-1; TRBD2 aligns across 7 bases. Germline CDR1 SGHTA, CDR2 FQGNSA. V was clipped by 4 bases and J by 7 bases; unmatched bases: 1. The CDR3 contains 12 residues. The CDR3 spells CASSSGGNEQFF. CDR3 DNA sequence: TGTGCCAGCAGCTCCGGGGGGAATGAGCAGTTCTTC.

The chain employs TRBV18 and TRBJ2-2; weak D call: TRBD2 (5 bases). CDR1 and CDR2 (germline): KGHSH, LQKENI. This CDR3 comprises 18 residues. V was shortened by 1 base and J by 0 bases, with 15 bases between the two germline ends. The CDR3 protein is CASSPLEVLAANTGELFF. CDR3 DNA sequence: TGTGCCAGCTCACCACTGGAGGTGCTAGCAGCGAACACCGGGGAGCTGTTTTTT.

The table lists this clonotype with many counts. The chain links TRBV28 to TRBJ1-1, with a weak D call TRBD1 (5 bases). Germline-derived CDR1 and CDR2 are MDHEN and SYDVKM. V lost 10 bases and J lost 10, with 25 bases in between. CDR3 size: 14 residues. CDR3 DNA: TGTGCCACCCGGGGGACGGATCGTACCCTGGGAGCTTTCTTT. Translated, it gives CATRGTDRTLGAFF.

The gene calls are TRBV2 and TRBJ2-1, with 8 bases lining up with TRBD2. The CDR3 has 17 amino acids. Trimming took 8 bases from V and 7 from J; bases not matched to a gene: 19. CDR1 SNHLY and CDR2 FYNNEI come from the germline V gene. The CDR3 bases are TGTGCCAGCTCAGAATCCGGGACTAGAATGGGGTTGAATGAGCAGTTCTTC. It encodes CASSESGTRMGLNEQFF. Variable domain in full (rest from reference TRBV2 and TRBJ2-1): EPEVTQTPSHQVTQMGQEVILRCVPISNHLYFYWYRQILGQKVEFLVSFYNNEISEKSEIFDDQFSVERPDGSNFTLKIRSTKLEDSAMYFCASSESGTRMGLNEQFFGPGTRLTVL.

This clonotype occurred a few times. The chain employs TRBV2 and TRBJ2-7, with D tentatively TRBD1 or TRBD2 (5 bases each). The CDR3 covers 12 residues. Germline V gene data show CDR1 as SNHLY and CDR2 as FYNNEI. Trimming left V 7 bases short and J 3 bases short, with 10 bases between. The CDR3 is CASKEGFYEQYF. The DNA for the CDR3 is TGTGCCAGCAAAGAGGGGTTCTACGAGCAGTACTTC.

This clonotype showed up many times. V usage is TRBV18 and J usage is TRBJ1-2, with D possibly being TRBD1 (5 bases). Germline values: CDR1 KGHSH, CDR2 LQKENI. The V and J ends lost 0 bases and 1 base respectively, with 9 bases between them. This CDR3 contains 15 residues. Here the CDR3 reads CASSPPGTDNYGYTF. CDR3 coding DNA: TGTGCCAGCTCACCACCCGGGACGGATAACTATGGCTACACCTTC.

This clonotype was counted only a few times. This chain uses TRBV2 with TRBJ2-5; maybe TRBD2 (5 bases). V was cut by 4 bases and J by 2 bases, with 8 bases left in between. The germline V gene has CDR1 SNHLY and CDR2 FYNNEI. The CDR3 contains 13 residues. In DNA form, the CDR3 reads TGTGCCAGCAGTGGAGGCGGGCAAGAGACCCAGTACTTC. Protein: CASSGGGQETQYF.

This clonotype was seen a handful of times. V gene TRBV2 combines with J gene TRBJ2-1; TRBD2 aligns across 7 bases. The CDR3 runs 14 residues. The ends lost 6 bases at V and 7 bases at J; junction bases unmatched: 9. CDR1 is SNHLY and CDR2 is FYNNEI in the germline V gene. The CDR3 loop reads CASRRAGSINEQFF. The CDR3, as DNA: TGTGCCAGCAGGCGAGCGGGGTCGATTAATGAGCAGTTCTTC.

On this clonotype itself: A much larger clonotype is one base distant, so this may be a read error. CDR3 coding DNA: TGTCCCAGCAGTTTTCCGGGTCTACAGACTCACTCCTACAATGAGCAGTTCTTC. Encoded protein: CPSSFPGLQTHSYNEQFF. This chain links TRBV6-2 or TRBV6-3 with TRBJ2-1, with no clear D. This CDR3 spans 18 amino acids. Germline values: CDR1 MNHEY, CDR2 SVGEGT.

This clonotype came up a few times. This chain uses TRBV28 with TRBJ1-5; D is possibly TRBD1 (6 bases). CDR1 and CDR2 (germline): MDHEN, SYDVKM. CDR3 length: 13 amino acids. V was shortened by 6 bases and J by 7 bases, with 13 bases between the two germline ends. The CDR3 DNA reads as TGTGCCAGCAGGAGGGGGTTAGGGCAGCCCCAGCATTTT. It yields the protein CASRRGLGQPQHF. The full variable domain, in which reference TRBV28 and TRBJ1-5 provide the parts outside the CDR3, is DVKVTQSSRYLVKRTGEKVFLECVQDMDHENMFWYRQDPGLGLRLIYFSYDVKMKEKGDIPEGYSVSREKKERFSLILESASTNQTSMYLCASRRGLGQPQHFGDGTRLSIL.

This clonotype occurred many times. The chain couples TRBV20-1 to TRBJ1-5, with a possible D match to TRBD1 (6 bases). V was shortened by 1 base and J by 7 bases, with 14 bases between the two germline ends. Germline lookup yields CDR1 DFQATT and CDR2 SNEGSKA (reference sequence). The CDR3 contains 14 residues. CDR3 DNA sequence: TGCAGTGCTAGAGTGCAGGGGCCTGGGCAGCCCCAGCATTTT. Amino acids: CSARVQGPGQPQHF.

A note on this clonotype: The conserved final phenylalanine or tryptophan is absent from the CDR3, which likely points to a read error. The chain combines TRBV12-3 or TRBV12-4 with TRBJ2-3; no clear D gene. V was pared by 7 bases and J by 1 base, with 15 bases between. The CDR3 totals 15 residues. CDR3 residues: CASTLFVLRTDTQYL. The CDR3, as DNA: TGTGCCAGCACCCTTTTCGTCCTACGCACAGATACGCAGTATCTT.

This clonotype occurred many times. V and J are TRBV7-8 and TRBJ2-3, with D uncertain. Trimming took 5 bases from V and 2 from J, leaving 8 bases between them. Per germline, CDR1 SGHVS and CDR2 FQNEAQ. This CDR3 has 13 amino acids. CDR3 loop: CASSADPTDTQYF. In DNA form, the CDR3 reads TGTGCCAGCAGCGCGGACCCCACAGATACGCAGTATTTT.

This clonotype has at least ten counts. The genes are TRBV7-8 and TRBJ2-1; D gene ambiguous. This CDR3 has 13 residues. Germline V lookup: CDR1 SGHVS, CDR2 FQNEAQ. Trimming shortened V by 5 bases and J by 5 bases, and 10 bases separated the two germline ends. The CDR3 coding sequence is TGTGCCAGCAGCCCGTTAACCGACAATGAGCAGTTCTTC. Residues: CASSPLTDNEQFF.

This rearrangement joins TRBV20-1 to TRBJ2-7; 11 nucleotides align to TRBD2. V lost 4 bases to trimming and J lost 3 bases; unmatched junction nucleotides: 2. The germline V gene has CDR1 DFQATT and CDR2 SNEGSKA (reference sequence). The length of the CDR3 is 13 residues. The CDR3 sequence is CSAIGTSGYEQYF. The CDR3 bases are TGCAGTGCTATCGGGACTAGCGGCTACGAGCAGTACTTC.

This clonotype was counted between two and nine times. The rearrangement uses TRBV11-2 and TRBJ2-7; 7 bases agree with TRBD2. V trimming: 8 bases; J trimming: 7 bases; junction bases outside the gene matches: 14. Germline-derived CDR1 and CDR2 are SGHAT and FQNNGV. CDR3 length: 14 residues. In DNA form, the CDR3 reads TGTGCCAGCGGCCTGGGACTATCGGTCCAGGAGCAGTACTTC. This encodes CASGLGLSVQEQYF.

This clonotype was seen at least ten times. V gene TRBV7-2 combines with J gene TRBJ2-7; 10 bases match TRBD1. V lost 5 bases and J lost 4; bases outside the gene matches: 11. This CDR3 is built from 16 residues. The germline V gene encodes CDR1 SGHTA and CDR2 FQGNSA. The CDR3, as DNA: TGTGCCAGCAGCCCACCGCGACAGGGGGCGTCTTACGAGCAGTACTTC. This codes for CASSPPRQGASYEQYF.

This clonotype has more than one count but fewer than ten. The chain joins TRBV28 to TRBJ2-5, with D possibly matching TRBD2 (5 bases). The CDR3 sequence is 11 residues long. Trimming removed 8 bases from V and 4 bases from J, with 8 bases in between. The germline V gene encodes CDR1 MDHEN and CDR2 SYDVKM. CDR3 sequence: CASGRGETQYF. CDR3 coding DNA: TGTGCCAGCGGCCGGGGAGAGACCCAGTACTTC.

This clonotype was observed once. The chain joins TRBV29-1 to TRBJ1-1, with a tentative D call TRBD1 (5 bases). V was pared by 7 bases and J by 6 bases, with 18 bases between. The length of the CDR3 is 13 residues. The germline gives CDR1 SQVTM, CDR2 ANQGSEA. CDR3 residues: CSAPTGGSAEAFF. Here the CDR3 DNA reads TGCAGCGCTCCGACCGGGGGGAGCGCTGAAGCTTTCTTT. Full variable domain (outside the CDR3, taken from reference TRBV29-1 and TRBJ1-1): SAVISQKPSRDICQRGTSLTIQCQVDSQVTMMFWYRQQPGQSLTLIATANQGSEATYESGFVIDKFPISRPNLTFSTLTVSNMSPEDSSIYLCSAPTGGSAEAFFGQGTRLTVV.

The V call is TRBV10-3, the J call TRBJ2-3; 13 bases match TRBD2. With 3 bases clipped from V and 1 base from J, the junction kept 7 bases outside the gene matches. The germline V gene has CDR1 ENHRY and CDR2 SYGVKD. This CDR3 spans 18 amino acids. CDR3 nucleotides: TGTGCCATCAGTGAACTCTTGACTAGCGGGGGGCGCACAGATACGCAGTATTTT. It translates to CAISELLTSGGRTDTQYF.

The V and J genes are TRBV6-1 and TRBJ1-1; 7 nucleotides line up with TRBD1. J lost 4 bases, V lost 3 bases, and 5 bases had no gene match. This CDR3 region has 14 residues. CDR1 and CDR2 (germline): MNHNS, SASEGT. CDR3 nucleotides: TGTGCCAGCAGTGATCAGGGGGGTGGCACTGAAGCTTTCTTT. Amino acids: CASSDQGGGTEAFF.

This clonotype was counted ten times or more. J is TRBJ1-5 and V is TRBV21-1; the table gives TRBD1 as D, unverified against the DNA. TRBV21-1 is termed a pseudogene. CDR3 size: 15 residues. This CDR3 reads CASSKGTVGNQPQHF. The CDR3 bases are TGTGCCAGCAGCAAAGGGACAGTTGGCAATCAGCCCCAGCATTTT.

This clonotype showed up just a few times. CDR3 DNA: TGCAGCGTAATAGCTAACTATGGCTACACCTTC. Protein: CSVIANYGYTF. This rearrangement joins TRBV29-1 to TRBJ1-2; D remains unclear. The germline gives CDR1 SQVTM, CDR2 ANQGSEA. CDR3 length: 11 residues. Trimming left V 6 bases short and J 0 bases short, with 5 bases between.

The chain joins TRBV2 to TRBJ2-3; 7 bases are shared with TRBD2. V shed 9 bases, J shed 6 bases, and the junction held 9 bases outside the gene matches. This CDR3 region has 13 residues. The germline gives CDR1 SNHLY, CDR2 FYNNEI. CDR3 sequence: CASVSGYVDTQYF. As DNA, the CDR3 is TGTGCCAGTGTTAGCGGGTATGTGGATACGCAGTATTTT.

This clonotype was found many times. The CDR3 nucleotides read TGTGCCAGCTCACCCGGGTCAGTCCAAGAGACCCAGTACTTC. Translation: CASSPGSVQETQYF. The chain links TRBV18 to TRBJ2-5; D is unresolved. The germline CDR1 and CDR2 sequences are KGHSH and LQKENI. The germline V and J ends were trimmed by 3 bases and 1 base, with 9 bases remaining between them. The CDR3 has 14 residues.

The chain recombines TRBV28 with TRBJ2-7; D possibly corresponds to TRBD1 (6 bases). Trimming cost V 5 bases and J 0 bases, with 11 bases left between them. Per the germline V gene, CDR1 is MDHEN and CDR2 is SYDVKM. CDR3 size: 14 residues. The CDR3 nucleotides are TGTGCCAGCAGTCTACAGGGTATCTCCTACGAGCAGTACTTC. It codes for CASSLQGISYEQYF.

This clonotype was recorded at least ten times. The V and J genes are TRBV7-6 and TRBJ1-3; D gene ambiguous. Germline V CDR1 and CDR2: SGHVS, FNYEAQ. Trimming pared 5 bases from V and 6 bases from J, leaving 11 bases between. The CDR3 spans 13 residues. CDR3 DNA sequence: TGTGCCAGCAGCCCCGCCTCCCTAAACACCATATATTTT. Encoded protein: CASSPASLNTIYF. The whole variable domain, remainder taken from reference TRBV7-6 and TRBJ1-3, is GAGVSQSPRYKVTKRGQDVALRCDPISGHVSLYWYRQALGQGPEFLTYFNYEAQQDKSGLPNDRFSAERPEGSISTLTIQRTEQRDSAMYRCASSPASLNTIYFGEGSWLTVV.